In its sample, the clone carrying this T cell receptor (beta chain) was seen a few times. The record originates from a study of cytomegalovirus exposure and HLA in healthy donors. About the study: The early release's HLA-typed donors yielded 65 million to 85 million unique TCRs.

Germline-derived CDR1 and CDR2 are SGHVS and FQNEAQ. The CDR3 runs 16 residues. The V and J ends lost 5 bases and 3 bases, in that order; junction bases with no gene match: 11. Amplification used 60 Vbeta primers and 13 Jbeta primers. Measured with immunoSEQ multiplex PCR; TCRdb has only the in-frame clones, and not every one. This sample has around 150,000 clones, with approximately 70% found just once. The gene calls are TRBV7-8 and TRBJ2-3; TRBD1 agrees at 7 bases. Material for sequencing was PBMCs. This TCR came from a man between 35 and 55 years old in good health and CMV-seropositive. CDR3 residues: CASSPSTGSRTDTQYF. In nucleotides, the CDR3 is TGTGCCAGCAGCCCCTCGACAGGGAGTAGGACAGATACGCAGTATTTT. Looking up the rest from reference TRBV7-8 and TRBJ2-3 gives the full variable domain: GAGVSQSPRYKVAKRGQDVALRCDPISGHVSLFWYQQALGQGPEFLTYFQNEAQLDKSGLPSDRFFAERPEGSVSTLKIQRTQQEDSAVYLCASSPSTGSRTDTQYFGPGTRLTVL.